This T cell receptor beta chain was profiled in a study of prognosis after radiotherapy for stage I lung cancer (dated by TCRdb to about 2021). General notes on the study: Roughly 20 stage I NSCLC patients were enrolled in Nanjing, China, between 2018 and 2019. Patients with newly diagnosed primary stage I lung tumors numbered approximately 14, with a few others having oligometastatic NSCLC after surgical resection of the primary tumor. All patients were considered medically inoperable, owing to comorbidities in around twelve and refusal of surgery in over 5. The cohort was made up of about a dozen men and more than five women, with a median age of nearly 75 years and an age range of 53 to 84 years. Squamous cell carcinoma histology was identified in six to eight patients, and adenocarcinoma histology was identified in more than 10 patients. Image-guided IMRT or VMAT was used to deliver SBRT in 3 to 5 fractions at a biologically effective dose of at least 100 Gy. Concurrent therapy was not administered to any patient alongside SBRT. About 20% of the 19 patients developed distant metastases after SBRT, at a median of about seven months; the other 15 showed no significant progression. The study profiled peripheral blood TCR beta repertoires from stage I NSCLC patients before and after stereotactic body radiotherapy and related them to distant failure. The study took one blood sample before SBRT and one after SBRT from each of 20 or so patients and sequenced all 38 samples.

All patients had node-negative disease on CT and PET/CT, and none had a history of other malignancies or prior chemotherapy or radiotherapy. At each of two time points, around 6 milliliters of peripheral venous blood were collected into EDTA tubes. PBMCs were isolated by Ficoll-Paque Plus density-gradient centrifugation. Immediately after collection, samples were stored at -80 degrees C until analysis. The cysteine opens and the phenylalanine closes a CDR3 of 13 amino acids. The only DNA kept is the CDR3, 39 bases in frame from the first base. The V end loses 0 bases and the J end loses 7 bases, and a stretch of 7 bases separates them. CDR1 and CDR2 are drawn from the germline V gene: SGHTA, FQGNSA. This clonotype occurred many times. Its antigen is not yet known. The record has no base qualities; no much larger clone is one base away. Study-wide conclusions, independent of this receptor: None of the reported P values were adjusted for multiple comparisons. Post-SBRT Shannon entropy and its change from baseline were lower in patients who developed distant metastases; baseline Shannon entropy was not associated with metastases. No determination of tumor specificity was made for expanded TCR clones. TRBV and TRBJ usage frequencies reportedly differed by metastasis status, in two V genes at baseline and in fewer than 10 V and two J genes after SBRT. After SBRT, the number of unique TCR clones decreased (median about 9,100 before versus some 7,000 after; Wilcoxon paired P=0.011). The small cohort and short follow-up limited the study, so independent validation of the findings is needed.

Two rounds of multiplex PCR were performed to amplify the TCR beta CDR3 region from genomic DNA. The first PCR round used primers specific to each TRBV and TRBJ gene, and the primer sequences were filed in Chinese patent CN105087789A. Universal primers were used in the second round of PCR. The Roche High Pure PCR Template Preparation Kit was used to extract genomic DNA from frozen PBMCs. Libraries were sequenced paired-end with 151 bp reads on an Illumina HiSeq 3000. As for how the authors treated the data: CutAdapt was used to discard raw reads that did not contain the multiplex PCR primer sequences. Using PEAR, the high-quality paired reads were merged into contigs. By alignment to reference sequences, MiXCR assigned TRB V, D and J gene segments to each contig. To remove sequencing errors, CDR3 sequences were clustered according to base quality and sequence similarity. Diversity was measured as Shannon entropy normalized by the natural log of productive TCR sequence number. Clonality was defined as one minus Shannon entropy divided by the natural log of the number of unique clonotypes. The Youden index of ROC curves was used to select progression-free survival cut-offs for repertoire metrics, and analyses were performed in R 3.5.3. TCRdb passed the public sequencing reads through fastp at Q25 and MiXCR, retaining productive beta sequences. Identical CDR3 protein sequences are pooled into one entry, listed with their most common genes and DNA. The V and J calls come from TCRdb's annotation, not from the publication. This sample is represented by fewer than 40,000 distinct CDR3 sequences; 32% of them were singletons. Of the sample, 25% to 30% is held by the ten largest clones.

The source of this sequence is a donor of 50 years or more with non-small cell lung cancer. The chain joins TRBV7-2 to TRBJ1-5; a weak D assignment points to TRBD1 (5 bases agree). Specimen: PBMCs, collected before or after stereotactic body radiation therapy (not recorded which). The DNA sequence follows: TGTGCCAGCAGCTTAGCTAGGGGCCAGCCCCAGCATTTT. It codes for CASSLARGQPQHF.